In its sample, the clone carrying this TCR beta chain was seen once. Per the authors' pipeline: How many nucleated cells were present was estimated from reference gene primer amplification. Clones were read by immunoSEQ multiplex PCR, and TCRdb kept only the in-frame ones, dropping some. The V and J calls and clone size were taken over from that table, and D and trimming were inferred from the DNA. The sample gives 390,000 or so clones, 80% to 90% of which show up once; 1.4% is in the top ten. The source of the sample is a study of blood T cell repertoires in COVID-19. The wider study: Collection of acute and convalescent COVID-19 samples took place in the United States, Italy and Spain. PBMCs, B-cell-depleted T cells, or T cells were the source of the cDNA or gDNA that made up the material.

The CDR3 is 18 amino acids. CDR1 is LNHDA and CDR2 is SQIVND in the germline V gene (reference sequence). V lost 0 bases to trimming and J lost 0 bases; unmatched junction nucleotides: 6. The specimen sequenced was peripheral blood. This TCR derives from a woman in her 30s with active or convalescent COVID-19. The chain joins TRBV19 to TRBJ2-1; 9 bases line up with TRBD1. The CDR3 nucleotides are TGTGCCAGTAGTATAGATACAGGGGGCCAGAGCTCCTACAATGAGCAGTTCTTC. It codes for CASSIDTGGQSSYNEQFF.